Each of the 26 T cell receptor beta chains below was sequenced from the same sample in a study of CD4 T cells in relation to SARS-CoV-2 and coronaviruses. The antigens these receptors bind are not known. Using immunoSEQ multiplex PCR, the repertoire was profiled, and TCRdb retains in-frame clones only, with some absent. The data show 38,000 or so clones, around 77% seen once. Material for sequencing was memory CD4+ T cells from PBMCs, cultured in vitro. Receptors were obtained from an adult with COVID-19.

This clone was recorded only once. V gene TRBV18 combines with J gene TRBJ2-3; 8 bases fit TRBD1. Germline lookup yields CDR1 KGHSH and CDR2 LQKENI. The CDR3 sequence is 15 residues long. Germline trimming cut 6 bases from V and 0 bases from J; bases unmatched to any gene: 5. CDR3 DNA sequence: TGTGCCAGCTCTCGAACAGGGGGTAGCACAGATACGCAGTATTTT. Residues: CASSRTGGSTDTQYF.

The chain links TRBV6-4 to TRBJ2-2, with D maybe TRBD1 (5 bases). There are 13 residues in the CDR3. Deletions cut 4 bases from V and 3 bases from J, with 6 bases between. Germline loops: CDR1 MRHNA, CDR2 SNTAGT. DNA of the CDR3: TGTGCCAGCAGTGCCAGGGACACCGGGGAGCTGTTTTTT. This gives the protein CASSARDTGELFF.

The V call is TRBV30, the J call TRBJ2-3, with TRBD2 matching over 11 bases. Losses at the gene ends were 5 bases for V and 3 bases for J; bases not matched to a gene: 16. There are 18 residues in the CDR3. Germline V gene sequence: CDR1 GTSNPN, CDR2 SVGIG (reference sequence). The chain's CDR3 is CAWGPPGTSGDSTDTQYF. In DNA form, the CDR3 reads TGTGCCTGGGGTCCTCCGGGGACTAGCGGAGATAGTACAGATACGCAGTATTTT. The full variable domain, completed using reference TRBV30 and TRBJ2-3, is SQTIHQWPATLVQPVGSPLSLECTVEGTSNPNLYWYRQAAGRGLQLLFYSVGIGQISSEVPQNLSASRPQDRQFILSSKKLLLSDSGFYLCAWGPPGTSGDSTDTQYFGPGTRLTVL.

The rearrangement joins TRBV12-3 or TRBV12-4 to TRBJ1-2, with D possibly matching TRBD1 (6 bases). This CDR3 has 13 residues. The V end lost 3 bases, the J end lost 2 bases, and 7 bases lay between the germline ends. The CDR3 spells CASSLDSNYGYTF. The CDR3 DNA reads TGTGCCAGCAGTTTGGACAGCAACTATGGCTACACCTTC.

This clone was counted a few times. The chain couples TRBV11-2 to TRBJ2-7; D may be TRBD2 (5 bases). V lost 5 bases and J 3 bases, leaving 8 bases between the germline ends. The CDR3 length is 12 residues. Germline V gene lookup returns CDR1 SGHAT and CDR2 FQNNGV. CDR3 DNA sequence: TGTGCCAGCAGCCCGGACTTCTACGAGCAGTACTTC. Protein product: CASSPDFYEQYF.

The chain combines TRBV7-2 with TRBJ2-7, with D tentatively TRBD2 (6 bases). Germline V CDR1 and CDR2: SGHTA, FQGNSA. CDR3 length equals 15 residues. V lost 0 bases and J 3 bases, leaving 12 bases between the germline ends. The CDR3 sequence: CASSLAGGPGYEQYF. CDR3 in DNA: TGTGCCAGCAGCTTAGCGGGGGGACCGGGCTACGAGCAGTACTTC.

The chain employs TRBV30 and TRBJ2-1, with D hard to call. This CDR3 has 13 amino acids. The V gene lost 3 bases and the J gene lost 6 bases, with 12 bases spanning the gap. CDR1 and CDR2 from the germline V gene are GTSNPN and SVGIG (reference sequence). The CDR3 coding sequence is TGTGCCTGGAGCGCCCTTATGCCCAATGAGCAGTTCTTC. Protein product: CAWSALMPNEQFF. Full variable domain (remainder filled in from reference TRBV30 and TRBJ2-1): SQTIHQWPATLVQPVGSPLSLECTVEGTSNPNLYWYRQAAGRGLQLLFYSVGIGQISSEVPQNLSASRPQDRQFILSSKKLLLSDSGFYLCAWSALMPNEQFFGPGTRLTVL.

The chain couples TRBV19 to TRBJ2-7, with a tentative D call TRBD2 (7 bases). CDR1 LNHDA and CDR2 SQIVND come from the germline V gene (reference sequence). The length of the CDR3 is 14 residues. Trimming cost V 5 bases and J 6 bases, with 17 bases left between them. CDR3 nucleotides: TGTGCCAGTAGTGCGGGGGCAAGCCCCAGCGAGCAGTACTTC. Encoded protein: CASSAGASPSEQYF.

This clone turned up a few times. V is TRBV30 and J is TRBJ1-5; 8 bases agree with TRBD1. Germline CDR1 reads GTSNPN; CDR2 reads SVGIG (reference sequence). This CDR3 contains 14 residues. V gave up 4 bases and J gave up 4 bases; unmatched junction bases: 6. The DNA for the CDR3 is TGTGCCTGGAATGCAGGGGGCCGAAATCAGCCCCAGCATTTT. It encodes CAWNAGGRNQPQHF.

The chain links TRBV4-1 to TRBJ2-1; 10 positions agree with TRBD2. The CDR3 has 17 amino acids. CDR1 is MGHRA, CDR2 YSYEKL, per germline. The trim removed 1 base at V and 0 bases at J, leaving 3 bases unmatched. The CDR3 DNA is TGCGCCAGCAGCCAAGGGGGACTAGCGACCTCCTACAATGAGCAGTTCTTC. This gives the protein CASSQGGLATSYNEQFF.

This sequence joins TRBV30 and TRBJ1-4, with D perhaps matching TRBD1 (5 bases). This CDR3 contains 13 residues. Germline V gives CDR1 GTSNPN, CDR2 SVGIG (reference sequence). V dropped 7 bases and J dropped 7 bases, with 16 bases sitting between them. Written as DNA, the CDR3 is TGTGCCTTGCGTTCTGGGGGGGGTGAAAAACTGTTTTTT. Translating gives CALRSGGGEKLFF.

The chain joins TRBV2 to TRBJ1-5, with TRBD1 identical over 8 bases. Unmatched junction bases numbered 5, after V lost 6 bases and J lost 1 base. Germline V gene sequence: CDR1 SNHLY, CDR2 FYNNEI. CDR3 size: 15 residues. In DNA form, the CDR3 reads TGTGCCAGCAGAAACAGGGGGGAAAGCAATCAGCCCCAGCATTTT. Its protein product is CASRNRGESNQPQHF.

This clone was detected once. The rearrangement uses TRBV28 and TRBJ2-5, with a weak D call TRBD2 (6 bases). Germline V lookup: CDR1 MDHEN, CDR2 SYDVKM. V gave up 6 bases and J gave up 0 bases, with 14 bases separating them. The CDR3 sequence is 15 residues long. In DNA, the CDR3 is TGTGCCAGCAGCCCCCGGGGGAGGTACCAAGAGACCCAGTACTTC. Its protein is CASSPRGRYQETQYF.

Here the CDR3 reads CASSSLGTSGYNEQFF. CDR3 nucleotide sequence: TGTGCCAGCAGTTCTCTCGGGACTAGCGGATACAATGAGCAGTTCTTC. This chain links TRBV6-2 or TRBV6-3 with TRBJ2-1; TRBD2 matches at 11 bases. Germline trimming cut 4 bases from V and 4 bases from J; bases unmatched to any gene: 6. Germline CDR1 MNHEY, CDR2 SVGEGT. There are 16 residues in the CDR3.

This clone was counted only a few times. J is TRBJ2-1 and V is TRBV7-9; 8 bases align to TRBD2. Germline assignment: CDR1 SEHNR and CDR2 FQNEAQ (reference sequence). With 4 bases clipped from V and 2 bases from J, the junction kept 10 bases outside the gene matches. The CDR3 totals 17 residues. Here the CDR3 DNA reads TGTGCCAGCAGCTCCCAGACTAGCGCGCCACCCTACAATGAGCAGTTCTTC. Its translation: CASSSQTSAPPYNEQFF.

The CDR3 here is CASSTRTSGRVYNEQFF. In DNA, the CDR3 is TGTGCCAGCAGCACGAGGACTAGCGGGAGAGTTTACAATGAGCAGTTCTTC. V and J are TRBV5-6 and TRBJ2-1; 13 nucleotides line up with TRBD2. The CDR3 sequence is 17 residues long. The germline gives CDR1 SGHDT, CDR2 YYEEEE. V dropped 4 bases and J dropped 4; count of bases not matched to a gene: 8.

V and J are TRBV12-3 or TRBV12-4 and TRBJ1-6; D ambiguous. The ends were cut back, 6 bases at V and 6 bases at J, with 6 bases in the middle. The CDR3 length is 12 residues. The CDR3 loop reads CASSHSNSPLHF. CDR3 coding DNA: TGTGCCAGCAGCCACAGTAATTCACCCCTCCACTTT.

This clone was detected a few times. This sequence joins TRBV7-9 and TRBJ2-5, with 10 nucleotides matching TRBD2. Germline V gene lookup returns CDR1 SEHNR and CDR2 FQNEAQ (reference sequence). V was clipped by 2 bases and J by 3 bases; unmatched bases: 0. The CDR3 contains 14 residues. CDR3 nucleotides: TGTGCCAGCAGCTTACTAGCGGGGGAAGAGACCCAGTACTTC. This encodes CASSLLAGEETQYF.

This chain links TRBV11-3 with TRBJ2-3, with 9 bases fitting TRBD2. With V trimmed by 0 bases and J by 4 bases, 5 bases remained unmatched. The germline gives CDR1 SGHNT, CDR2 YENEEA. CDR3 length: 16 residues. This chain's CDR3 is CASSLDSGGRADTQYF. The CDR3 DNA reads as TGTGCCAGCAGCTTAGATTCTGGCGGGAGGGCAGATACGCAGTATTTT.

Points on this clone: Other DNA sequences from this sample encode an identical CDR3 as well. The chain uses TRBV29-1 and TRBJ2-3; TRBD2 matches at 7 bases. The V and J ends lost 6 bases and 5 bases, in that order; junction bases with no gene match: 5. CDR1 is SQVTM, CDR2 ANQGSEA, per germline. The CDR3 has 12 residues. The CDR3 DNA reads as TGCAGCGTCGGTGGCGGGAGAGATACGCAGTATTTT. Protein sequence: CSVGGGRDTQYF.

This chain links TRBV2 with TRBJ1-1, with 9 bases fitting TRBD1. V lost 5 bases to trimming and J lost 6 bases; unmatched junction nucleotides: 7. The CDR3 is 14 amino acids. CDR1 SNHLY and CDR2 FYNNEI come from the germline V gene. The CDR3 loop reads CASSKTGGPSEAFF. The CDR3 DNA is TGTGCCAGCAGTAAGACAGGGGGTCCGTCTGAAGCTTTCTTT.

The chain links TRBV18 to TRBJ2-1; D might be TRBD1 or TRBD2, each matching 5 bases. CDR1 and CDR2 (germline): KGHSH, LQKENI. The CDR3 has 13 amino acids. V lost 8 bases to trimming and J lost 5 bases, with 13 bases between them. CDR3: CASSWGPNNEQFF. In nucleotides, the CDR3 is TGTGCCAGCAGCTGGGGACCCAACAATGAGCAGTTCTTC. Based on the CDR3 plus reference TRBV18 and TRBJ2-1, the full variable domain is NAGVMQNPRHLVRRRGQEARLRCSPMKGHSHVYWYRQLPEEGLKFMVYLQKENIIDESGMPKERFSAEFPKEGPSILRIQQVVRGDSAAYFCASSWGPNNEQFFGPGTRLTVL.

The J gene is TRBJ2-7, the V gene TRBV3-1 (or the pseudogene TRBV3-2); D ambiguous. Trimming left V 0 bases short and J 4 bases short, with 7 bases between. Germline values: CDR1 LGHDT, CDR2 YNNKEL (reference sequence). This CDR3 has 13 residues. The DNA for the CDR3 is TGTGCCAGCAGCCAAGATTCCGCGTACGAGCAGTACTTC. This sequence encodes CASSQDSAYEQYF.

This clone appeared a few times. This sequence joins TRBV2 and TRBJ1-4; the match to TRBD1 covers 7 bases. The CDR3 is made up of 11 amino acids. Losses at the gene ends were 5 bases for V and 17 bases for J; bases not matched to a gene: 8. Germline V lookup: CDR1 SNHLY, CDR2 FYNNEI. The CDR3 reads CASSQGTANFF. The CDR3 nucleotides read TGTGCCAGCAGTCAAGGGACAGCAAACTTTTTT.

The V and J genes are TRBV4-2 and TRBJ2-1, with TRBD1 matching 7 bases. The CDR3 has 17 residues. From germline, CDR1 is LGHNA and CDR2 YNFKEQ. Germline trimming cut 0 bases from V and 7 bases from J; bases unmatched to any gene: 12. The chain's CDR3 is CASSQDPPTGLRNEQFF. CDR3 bases: TGTGCCAGCAGCCAAGATCCCCCGACAGGGTTGAGAAATGAGCAGTTCTTC.

The chain carries TRBV19 and TRBJ2-3, with TRBD2 matching over 7 bases. Germline assignment: CDR1 LNHDA and CDR2 SQIVND (reference sequence). J was trimmed by 2 bases and V by 5 bases; bases with no gene match: 7. The CDR3 covers 15 residues. CDR3 coding DNA: TGTGCCAGTAGTCCCCGAGGGGACTACACAGATACGCAGTATTTT. Its protein product is CASSPRGDYTDTQYF.